This passage covers 30 T cell receptor beta chains from one sample sequenced in a study of T cell repertoires in cytomegalovirus infection. TCRdb reprocessed the reads via MiXCR and lists one record per CDR3 protein. The data show about 530,000 distinct CDR3 sequences, with 26% seen just once and approximately 13% held by the top ten. The sample comprised PBMCs. These TCRs come from a human donor in good health (CMV status not recorded). Some clones in this sample may be carry-over from other donors' samples.

This clonotype appeared a few times. V gene TRBV30 combines with J gene TRBJ1-5; D unclear. Germline values: CDR1 GTSNPN, CDR2 SVGIG (reference sequence). This CDR3 has 12 amino acids. V was cut by 1 base and J by 5 bases, with 6 bases left in between. The DNA for the CDR3 is TGTGCCTGGAGTGGTGTCGATCAGCCCCAGCATTTT. This codes for CAWSGVDQPQHF.

This clonotype was counted between two and nine times. The chain recombines TRBV19 with TRBJ1-2; D might be TRBD1 (6 bases). Germline CDR1 reads LNHDA; CDR2 reads SQIVND (reference sequence). The CDR3 is made up of 13 amino acids. The V gene lost 4 bases and the J gene lost 7 bases, with 13 bases spanning the gap. In nucleotides, the CDR3 is TGTGCCAGTAGTAGAACAGGGCCTGGTGGCTACACCTTC. Protein product: CASSRTGPGGYTF.

This clonotype was seen once. V gene TRBV2 combines with J gene TRBJ2-6; tentative D call: TRBD2 (6 bases). The CDR3 has 16 amino acids. V shed 7 bases and J shed 1 base, with 14 bases lying between them. Germline V gene data show CDR1 as SNHLY and CDR2 as FYNNEI. The DNA of the CDR3 is TGTGCCAGCAAAACGGGGGTAGGGTCTGGGGCCAACGTCCTGACTTTC. Protein sequence: CASKTGVGSGANVLTF.

J is TRBJ1-5 and V is TRBV12-5; D may be TRBD1 (6 bases). CDR1 and CDR2 (germline): LGHNT, FRNRAP. Trimming cost V 8 bases and J 5 bases, with 16 bases left between them. CDR3 length: 14 amino acids. CDR3 sequence reads: CASTKGGWDQPQHF. In nucleotides, the CDR3 is TGTGCTAGTACTAAGGGGGGGTGGGATCAGCCCCAGCATTTT. Variable domain in full (rest from reference TRBV12-5 and TRBJ1-5): DARVTQTPRHKVTEMGQEVTMRCQPILGHNTVFWYRQTMMQGLELLAYFRNRAPLDDSGMPKDRFSAEMPDATLATLKIQPSEPRDSAVYFCASTKGGWDQPQHFGDGTRLSIL.

V usage is TRBV6-1 and J usage is TRBJ2-1; tentatively, D is TRBD2 (5 bases). Germline V lookup: CDR1 MNHNS, CDR2 SASEGT. This CDR3 comprises 14 residues. Trimming pared 4 bases from V and 3 bases from J, leaving 10 bases between. CDR3 coding DNA: TGTGCCAGCAGTGCAGCGGCCAACTACAATGAGCAGTTCTTC. Amino acids: CASSAAANYNEQFF.

This clonotype was detected only a few times. This chain joins TRBV2 and TRBJ2-2, with D unresolved. The CDR3 extends over 13 amino acids. Germline CDR1 is SNHLY and CDR2 is FYNNEI. Trimming stripped 2 bases from V and 5 bases from J, with 6 bases between. Here the CDR3 reads CASSEQWTGELFF. The CDR3 region has the DNA TGTGCCAGCAGTGAACAGTGGACCGGGGAGCTGTTTTTT. Variable domain in full (rest from reference TRBV2 and TRBJ2-2): EPEVTQTPSHQVTQMGQEVILRCVPISNHLYFYWYRQILGQKVEFLVSFYNNEISEKSEIFDDQFSVERPDGSNFTLKIRSTKLEDSAMYFCASSEQWTGELFFGEGSRLTVL.

This clonotype occurred a few times. The chain couples TRBV7-9 to TRBJ1-1, with 8 positions matching TRBD1. The CDR3 covers 15 residues. Germline lookup yields CDR1 SEHNR and CDR2 FQNEAQ (reference sequence). The junction had 6 bases not matched to a gene; V was cut back by 5 bases and J by 1 base. The CDR3 reads CASSPQGAPNTEAFF. The CDR3 nucleotides read TGTGCCAGCAGCCCGCAGGGGGCCCCGAACACTGAAGCTTTCTTT.

Only a few counts were recorded for this clonotype. The rearrangement joins TRBV18 to TRBJ2-5, with D perhaps matching TRBD2 (5 bases). The V end was cut by 1 base, the J end by 2 bases, with 14 bases between. The CDR3 runs 16 residues. From germline, CDR1 is KGHSH and CDR2 LQKENI. The CDR3 DNA follows: TGTGCCAGCTCACCACGGGTTCTAGGAGGACAAGAGACCCAGTACTTC. Translation gives CASSPRVLGGQETQYF.

The count of this clonotype is one. The J gene is TRBJ2-5, the V gene TRBV29-1; D may match TRBD1 or TRBD2 (5 bases each). The CDR3 loop spans 11 amino acids. The V end was cut by 6 bases, the J end by 9 bases, with 14 bases between. Germline V gives CDR1 SQVTM, CDR2 ANQGSEA. The CDR3 spells CSVPLQGAQYF. CDR3 nucleotide sequence: TGCAGCGTCCCCCTTCAGGGAGCCCAGTACTTC.

This clonotype was counted between two and nine times. The genes are TRBV19 and TRBJ2-1; 11 bases are shared with TRBD2. The CDR3 loop spans 15 amino acids. Per germline, CDR1 LNHDA and CDR2 SQIVND (reference sequence). With 3 bases clipped from V and 7 bases from J, the junction kept 5 bases outside the gene matches. For the CDR3, the DNA is TGTGCCAGTAGTATGGGACTAGCGGCCTCAAATGAGCAGTTCTTC. It is translated as CASSMGLAASNEQFF.

The V call is TRBV10-3, the J call TRBJ2-1; TRBD1 matches 9 bases. Germline V CDR1 and CDR2: ENHRY, SYGVKD. The CDR3 length is 14 residues. The trim removed 2 bases at V and 10 bases at J, leaving 6 bases unmatched. CDR3 coding DNA: TGTGCCATCAGTGAGGGACAGGGGTCGTCAGAGCAGTTCTTC. Protein product: CAISEGQGSSEQFF.

This clonotype was counted many times. The rearrangement joins TRBV7-9 to TRBJ2-7; TRBD2 might be the D (6 bases). The CDR3 spans 13 residues. With 3 bases removed from V and 4 bases from J, the gap between germline ends came to 10 bases. Germline V gene sequence: CDR1 SEHNR, CDR2 FQNEAQ (reference sequence). The CDR3: CASSFGRGYEQYV. The CDR3 DNA reads as TGTGCCAGCAGCTTCGGCCGGGGGTACGAGCAGTACGTC.

This clonotype was recorded many times. This rearrangement joins TRBV7-8 to TRBJ1-6; tentatively, D is TRBD1 (5 bases). Germline assignment: CDR1 SGHVS and CDR2 FQNEAQ. V was trimmed by 4 bases and J by 0 bases, leaving 13 bases between them. CDR3 length equals 17 residues. The CDR3 DNA follows: TGTGCCAGCAGCTCCCTATCAGGGAGCTCCTATAATTCACCCCTCCACTTT. This codes for CASSSLSGSSYNSPLHF.

This clonotype was counted a few times. The chain combines TRBV4-1 with TRBJ1-2, with D possibly TRBD1 on 6 matching bases. The CDR3 contains 14 residues. V was shortened by 0 bases and J by 8 bases, with 13 bases between the two germline ends. Germline lookup yields CDR1 MGHRA and CDR2 YSYEKL. CDR3 region: CASSQEGRTVGYTF. CDR3 in DNA: TGCGCCAGCAGCCAAGAAGGTAGGACAGTCGGCTACACCTTC.

This clonotype was observed a handful of times. The chain couples TRBV12-3 or TRBV12-4 to TRBJ2-1; 10 bases fit TRBD2. This CDR3 is built from 15 residues. V lost 7 bases to trimming and J lost 4 bases; unmatched junction nucleotides: 7. CDR3: CASTPELAGYNEQFF. The CDR3, as DNA: TGTGCCAGCACCCCCGAACTAGCGGGGTACAATGAGCAGTTCTTC.

This clonotype was seen many times. V and J are TRBV7-9 and TRBJ2-1; D remains unclear. Germline V CDR1 and CDR2: SEHNR, FQNEAQ (reference sequence). V was cut by 4 bases and J by 5 bases, with 15 bases left in between. This CDR3 contains 15 residues. The CDR3 reads CASSSILFRHNEQFF. The DNA for the CDR3 is TGTGCCAGCAGCTCTATCCTCTTTCGGCACAATGAGCAGTTCTTC.

The J gene is TRBJ1-2, the V gene TRBV6-1, with a tentative D call TRBD1 (6 bases). V was pared by 5 bases and J by 6 bases, with 16 bases between. This CDR3 contains 14 residues. The germline V gene encodes CDR1 MNHNS and CDR2 SASEGT. CDR3 loop: CASSSVRGSDGYTF. CDR3 nucleotide sequence: TGTGCCAGCAGTTCAGTCAGGGGTTCGGATGGCTACACCTTC.

The sample holds many counts of this clonotype. This chain joins TRBV27 and TRBJ2-7; D is ambiguous. Trimming shortened V by 2 bases and J by 2 bases, and 13 bases separated the two germline ends. The germline gives CDR1 MNHEY, CDR2 SMNVEV (reference sequence). The CDR3 is 15 amino acids. Written as DNA, the CDR3 is TGTGCCAGCAGTTTAGTCGCTCTGGGGACCTACGAGCAGTACGTC. It is translated as CASSLVALGTYEQYV.

This clonotype was recorded many times. The chain combines TRBV6-2 or TRBV6-3 with TRBJ2-5, with D possibly TRBD1 on 6 matching bases. Per germline, CDR1 MNHEY and CDR2 SVGEGT. V lost 4 bases and J 5 bases, leaving 11 bases between the germline ends. The CDR3 is made up of 13 amino acids. The CDR3 here is CASSLGGVETQYF. For the CDR3, the DNA is TGTGCCAGCAGTTTAGGGGGAGTCGAGACCCAGTACTTC.

The rearrangement uses TRBV12-3 or TRBV12-4 and TRBJ1-5; the D gene is possibly TRBD1 (6 bases). This CDR3 contains 16 residues. The V end lost 6 bases, the J end lost 3 bases, and 18 bases lay between the germline ends. CDR3 region: CASSSSRGKANQPQHF. The CDR3, as DNA: TGTGCCAGCAGCTCCTCAAGGGGGAAGGCCAATCAGCCCCAGCATTTT.

This clonotype was seen at least ten times. This chain uses TRBV4-3 with TRBJ2-4; 12 bases line up with TRBD2. This CDR3 comprises 19 residues. Unmatched junction bases numbered 9, after V lost 1 base and J lost 2 bases. Germline V gene sequence: CDR1 LGHNA, CDR2 YSLEER. CDR3 sequence (DNA): TGCGCCAGCAGCCAAGTGACTAGCGGGAGTGAAGGGTCCAAAAACATTCAGTACTTC. It specifies CASSQVTSGSEGSKNIQYF.

The rearrangement joins TRBV19 to TRBJ2-2; D gene unclear. The CDR3 has 15 residues. Between the trimmed V and J ends, which lost 4 bases and 1 base, there was a span of 10 bases. Germline V gene lookup returns CDR1 LNHDA and CDR2 SQIVND (reference sequence). CDR3: CASSNSRRNTGELFF. DNA for the CDR3: TGTGCCAGTAGTAATTCTCGGCGGAACACCGGGGAGCTGTTTTTT.

The table lists this clonotype with a few counts. The genes are TRBV12-3 or TRBV12-4 and TRBJ1-4; D is uncertain. This CDR3 has 15 residues. Trimming took off 6 bases at V and 0 bases at J, with 11 bases between the two ends. The CDR3 DNA follows: TGTGCCAGCAGCGCCGGGAGCGCAACTAATGAAAAACTGTTTTTT. Translation: CASSAGSATNEKLFF.

The V and J genes are TRBV4-3 and TRBJ2-3, with 8 bases that match TRBD2. Trimming removed 1 base from V and 5 bases from J; junction bases left unmatched: 8. CDR1 LGHNA and CDR2 YSLEER come from the germline V gene. CDR3 length equals 16 residues. In DNA, the CDR3 is TGCGCCAGCAGCCAAGTCACAGCGGGAGTCATAGATACGCAGTATTTT. Amino acid sequence: CASSQVTAGVIDTQYF.

This rearrangement joins TRBV5-6 to TRBJ2-3; tentatively, D is TRBD2 (5 bases). CDR1 and CDR2 (germline): SGHDT, YYEEEE. V lost 4 bases and J 2 bases, leaving 11 bases between the germline ends. This CDR3 spans 14 amino acids. CDR3 sequence reads: CASSPEGLTDTQYF. The CDR3 nucleotides read TGTGCCAGCAGCCCAGAGGGTCTCACAGATACGCAGTATTTT.

The V and J genes are TRBV5-4 and TRBJ1-1; D is uncertain. Trimming stripped 0 bases from V and 4 bases from J, with 13 bases between. This CDR3 is 15 amino acids long. Germline V gene data show CDR1 as SGHNT and CDR2 as YYREEE (reference sequence). CDR3 sequence reads: CASSLGVREGTEAFF. CDR3 coding DNA: TGTGCCAGCAGCTTGGGGGTGAGGGAGGGCACTGAAGCTTTCTTT.

The chain joins TRBV19 to TRBJ1-1; possible D gene TRBD1, 6 bases. The CDR3 length is 14 residues. Germline assignment: CDR1 LNHDA and CDR2 SQIVND (reference sequence). Trimming removed 3 bases from V and 4 bases from J, with 12 bases in between. CDR3 residues: CASSMGGRRTEAFF. As DNA, the CDR3 is TGTGCCAGTAGTATGGGGGGGCGACGCACTGAAGCTTTCTTT.

This sequence joins TRBV11-2 and TRBJ2-3; D may be TRBD2 (6 bases). The CDR3 runs to 17 residues. CDR1 SGHAT and CDR2 FQNNGV come from the germline V gene. Trimming removed 5 bases at V and 6 bases at J, with 24 bases between. CDR3 nucleotide sequence: TGTGCCAGCAGCCCTATCGAACCTGGCGGGATCTCCGATACGCAGTATTTT. Protein product: CASSPIEPGGISDTQYF.

This clonotype was detected many times. V is TRBV19 and J is TRBJ1-1; D is ambiguous. Germline loops: CDR1 LNHDA, CDR2 SQIVND (reference sequence). The V end lost 0 bases, the J end lost 6 bases, and 14 bases lay between the germline ends. The CDR3 covers 15 residues. This chain's CDR3 is CASSIEKKPVAEAFF. CDR3 nucleotides: TGTGCCAGTAGTATAGAGAAGAAACCTGTAGCTGAAGCTTTCTTT.

The V call is TRBV7-9, the J call TRBJ1-2; D gene ambiguous. This CDR3 contains 12 residues. Deletions cut 2 bases from V and 4 bases from J, with 5 bases between. Germline CDR1 reads SEHNR; CDR2 reads FQNEAQ (reference sequence). CDR3 nucleotide sequence: TGTGCCAGCAGCTTATTGGTCTATGGCTACACCTTC. This codes for CASSLLVYGYTF. Using reference TRBV7-9 and TRBJ1-2 for the parts outside the CDR3, the full variable domain is DTGVSQNPRHKITKRGQNVTFRCDPISEHNRLYWYRQTLGQGPEFLTYFQNEAQLEKSRLLSDRFSAERPKGSFSTLEIQRTEQGDSAMYLCASSLLVYGYTFGSGTRLTVV.